These 28 T cell receptor beta chains were sequenced from one sample in a study of PD-L1 blockade in urothelial cancer. The time point was: peripheral blood 6 weeks after treatment start. Assay: immunoSEQ multiplex PCR; the TCRdb copy retains only in-frame clones and omits some. This table holds 100,000 to 150,000 clones, about 82% found once. Sequencing was performed on PBMCs, taken around atezolizumab (anti-PD-L1) treatment. Receptors were obtained from a man aged 50 to 60 with urothelial cancer.

This clone was seen just once. V is TRBV19 and J is TRBJ2-5, with D unclear. CDR1 is LNHDA, CDR2 SQIVND, per germline (reference sequence). Trimming shortened V by 2 bases and J by 6 bases, and 13 bases separated the two germline ends. This CDR3 spans 14 amino acids. The CDR3 loop reads CASSILHSSQTQYF. In DNA, the CDR3 is TGTGCCAGTAGTATACTCCACTCATCCCAGACCCAGTACTTC.

The chain links TRBV7-9 to TRBJ1-1; 9 nucleotides line up with TRBD1. In germline, CDR1 is SEHNR, CDR2 FQNEAQ (reference sequence). The CDR3 runs 14 residues. V was clipped by 2 bases and J by 5 bases; unmatched bases: 3. CDR3 protein: CASSLLQGATEAFF. Written as DNA, the CDR3 is TGTGCCAGCAGCTTATTACAGGGGGCAACTGAAGCTTTCTTT.

J is TRBJ1-2 and V is TRBV7-9; D remains unclear. The CDR3 spans 14 residues. Germline V lookup: CDR1 SEHNR, CDR2 FQNEAQ (reference sequence). The V end lost 1 base, the J end lost 1 base, and 7 bases lay between the germline ends. CDR3 nucleotides: TGTGCCAGCAGCTTAGATTCTATTAACTATGGCTACACCTTC. Residues: CASSLDSINYGYTF.

The chain has TRBV5-1 and TRBJ2-2, with TRBD1 identical over 8 bases. This CDR3 is 14 amino acids long. Trimming took 4 bases from V and 6 from J; bases not matched to a gene: 5. The germline V gene encodes CDR1 SGHRS and CDR2 YFSETQ. CDR3 in amino acids: CASSTSTGAGELFF. The CDR3 DNA is TGCGCCAGCAGCACCTCGACAGGGGCCGGGGAGCTGTTTTTT.

This rearrangement joins TRBV5-1 to TRBJ2-2, with 10 bases aligning to TRBD1. There are 16 residues in the CDR3. V dropped 1 base and J dropped 7; count of bases not matched to a gene: 7. Germline values: CDR1 SGHRS, CDR2 YFSETQ. CDR3 sequence reads: CASSLLDRGFGGELFF. Here the CDR3 DNA reads TGCGCCAGCAGCTTGCTGGACAGGGGGTTTGGCGGGGAGCTGTTTTTT.

The rearrangement uses TRBV5-6 and TRBJ1-6; the match to TRBD1 covers 8 bases. This CDR3 region has 14 residues. Trimming at V came to 3 bases and at J to 8 bases, leaving 4 bases not matched to a gene. Germline CDR1 reads SGHDT; CDR2 reads YYEEEE. The CDR3 sequence is CASSSTGDDSPLHF. The DNA of the CDR3 is TGTGCCAGCAGCTCGACAGGGGACGATTCACCCCTCCACTTT.

The chain uses TRBV10-3 and TRBJ1-2, with 10 bases lining up with TRBD1. Germline V gene sequence: CDR1 ENHRY, CDR2 SYGVKD. This CDR3 has 14 amino acids. With 6 bases clipped from V and 2 bases from J, the junction kept 3 bases outside the gene matches. As DNA, the CDR3 is TGTGCCATCAGGGGACAGGGGCGCAACTATGGCTACACCTTC. Translated, it gives CAIRGQGRNYGYTF.

This clone was recorded once. This sequence joins TRBV30 and TRBJ2-7, with unresolved D. Trimming cost V 1 base and J 2 bases, with 6 bases left between them. CDR3 length equals 12 residues. Looked up from germline, CDR1 is GTSNPN and CDR2 is SVGIG (reference sequence). As DNA, the CDR3 is TGTGCCTGGAGTGAAGGAGCCTACGAGCAGTACTTC. Amino acids: CAWSEGAYEQYF.

This chain links TRBV4-1 with TRBJ1-2, with 9 bases identical to TRBD1. There are 19 residues in the CDR3. V shed 0 bases, J shed 2 bases, and the junction held 13 bases outside the gene matches. From germline, CDR1 is MGHRA and CDR2 YSYEKL. The CDR3 reads CASSQEGTPGTGPNYGYTF. CDR3 nucleotides: TGCGCCAGCAGCCAAGAAGGGACCCCCGGGACAGGGCCGAACTATGGCTACACCTTC.

This clone was observed a single time. The J gene is TRBJ2-4, the V gene TRBV28; a possible D gene is TRBD1 (6 bases). CDR1 is MDHEN, CDR2 SYDVKM, per germline. The CDR3 is 12 amino acids. V was shortened by 2 bases and J by 13 bases, with 12 bases between the two germline ends. The CDR3 is CASSLQGFVQYF. The CDR3 DNA reads as TGTGCCAGCAGTTTACAGGGGTTTGTCCAGTACTTC. Based on the CDR3 plus reference TRBV28 and TRBJ2-4, the full variable domain is DVKVTQSSRYLVKRTGEKVFLECVQDMDHENMFWYRQDPGLGLRLIYFSYDVKMKEKGDIPEGYSVSREKKERFSLILESASTNQTSMYLCASSLQGFVQYFGAGTRLSVL.

V gene TRBV5-1 combines with J gene TRBJ1-2, with a tentative D call TRBD1 (5 bases). V lost 0 bases and J 4 bases, leaving 10 bases between the germline ends. The CDR3 has 14 amino acids. Germline CDR1 reads SGHRS; CDR2 reads YFSETQ. CDR3 sequence (DNA): TGCGCCAGCAGCTTGGCCAGCGGGACCTATGGCTACACCTTC. Translation: CASSLASGTYGYTF. Combining the CDR3 with reference TRBV5-1 and TRBJ1-2 gives the whole variable domain KAGVTQTPRYLIKTRGQQVTLSCSPISGHRSVSWYQQTPGQGLQFLFEYFSETQRNKGNFPGRFSGRQFSNSRSEMNVSTLELGDSALYLCASSLASGTYGYTFGSGTRLTVV.

The rearrangement links TRBV4-2 to TRBJ1-4; D is unresolved. The V end was cut by 2 bases, the J end by 4 bases, with 5 bases between. Germline CDR1 and CDR2: LGHNA and YNFKEQ. The CDR3 length is 13 residues. The CDR3 coding sequence is TGTGCCAGCAGCCAACAGAATAATGAAAAACTGTTTTTT. Protein product: CASSQQNNEKLFF.

This CDR3 reads CASSSSRTRRDEQYF. CDR3 nucleotides: TGCGCCAGCAGCTCGAGTAGGACTAGGAGAGACGAGCAGTACTTC. This chain connects TRBV5-1 to TRBJ2-7; 7 bases line up with TRBD2. CDR3 size: 15 residues. V lost 3 bases, J lost 5 bases, and 11 bases stayed unmatched. Per the germline V gene, CDR1 is SGHRS and CDR2 is YFSETQ.

The DNA of the CDR3 is TGTGCCAGCTCACCGCCGACTAGCGGGAGCCGCACAGATACGCAGTATTTT. Amino acids: CASSPPTSGSRTDTQYF. The rearrangement uses TRBV18 and TRBJ2-3; 12 bases align to TRBD2. CDR3 length: 17 residues. V gave up 3 bases and J gave up 1 base; unmatched junction bases: 5. Germline lookup yields CDR1 KGHSH and CDR2 LQKENI.

This clone came up a few times. The chain employs TRBV28 and TRBJ1-1; TRBD1 agrees at 9 bases. Unmatched junction bases numbered 10, after V lost 7 bases and J lost 7 bases. The CDR3 sequence is 14 residues long. Germline V gene data show CDR1 as MDHEN and CDR2 as SYDVKM. Written as DNA, the CDR3 is TGTGCCAGCATAACCGGGACAGGGCAATTTGAAGCTTTCTTT. Residues: CASITGTGQFEAFF. Drawing the rest from reference TRBV28 and TRBJ1-1, the complete variable domain is DVKVTQSSRYLVKRTGEKVFLECVQDMDHENMFWYRQDPGLGLRLIYFSYDVKMKEKGDIPEGYSVSREKKERFSLILESASTNQTSMYLCASITGTGQFEAFFGQGTRLTVV.

This chain links TRBV19 with TRBJ2-1, with 13 bases matching TRBD2. Germline CDR1 LNHDA, CDR2 SQIVND (reference sequence). The CDR3 has 18 amino acids. Trimming at V came to 3 bases and at J to 3 bases, leaving 8 bases not matched to a gene. The chain's CDR3 is CASSILPGLAGIYNEQFF. The CDR3 DNA sequence: TGTGCCAGTAGTATCCTTCCGGGACTAGCGGGAATCTACAATGAGCAGTTCTTC.

The chain employs TRBV5-6 and TRBJ2-1; D possibly corresponds to TRBD1 (5 bases). CDR1 is SGHDT and CDR2 is YYEEEE in the germline V gene. CDR3 length equals 14 residues. Trimming removed 0 bases at V and 4 bases at J, with 8 bases between. The CDR3 DNA follows: TGTGCCAGCAGCTTGGGTCAGGGATACAATGAGCAGTTCTTC. As protein: CASSLGQGYNEQFF.

This chain uses TRBV4-1 with TRBJ1-1, with no clear D. The CDR3 is 15 residues long. Germline V CDR1 and CDR2: MGHRA, YSYEKL. The V end lost 3 bases, the J end lost 10 bases, and 21 bases lay between the germline ends. CDR3 amino acids: CASSHYDRPTGGAFF. The CDR3 bases are TGCGCCAGCAGCCACTACGATCGCCCCACGGGTGGAGCTTTCTTT.

The CDR3, as DNA: TGTGCCAGCAGTTCCCTGGGGGGATACTACGAGCAGTACTTC. This translates into CASSSLGGYYEQYF. The chain has TRBV27 and TRBJ2-7; possibly TRBD2 for D (6 bases). Germline values: CDR1 MNHEY, CDR2 SMNVEV (reference sequence). Trimming took off 4 bases at V and 3 bases at J, with 13 bases between the two ends. CDR3 length equals 14 residues.

V and J are TRBV25-1 and TRBJ1-3; 8 nucleotides align to TRBD1. J lost 0 bases, V lost 2 bases, and 3 bases had no gene match. Germline lookup yields CDR1 MGHDK and CDR2 SYGVNS. This CDR3 has 16 amino acids. The DNA for the CDR3 is TGTGCCAGCAGTGAACGGGACAGGAGCTCTGGAAACACCATATATTTT. Amino acid sequence: CASSERDRSSGNTIYF.

The CDR3 reads CASSHVVAGPYEQYF. CDR3 coding DNA: TGTGCCAGCAGCCACGTGGTAGCGGGGCCCTACGAGCAGTACTTC. The chain couples TRBV6-1 to TRBJ2-7; 8 nucleotides agree with TRBD2. Germline lookup yields CDR1 MNHNS and CDR2 SASEGT. Unmatched junction bases numbered 9, after V lost 6 bases and J lost 2 bases. CDR3 length: 15 residues.

The table lists this clone with a few counts. The gene calls are TRBV20-1 and TRBJ1-2, with TRBD1 identical over 7 bases. Unmatched junction bases numbered 2, after V lost 6 bases and J lost 4 bases. The CDR3 has 11 amino acids. From germline, CDR1 is DFQATT and CDR2 SNEGSKA (reference sequence). The CDR3 protein is CSAGTVYGYTF. Here the CDR3 DNA reads TGCAGTGCGGGGACAGTCTATGGCTACACCTTC.

V gene TRBV9 combines with J gene TRBJ2-7; 7 bases line up with TRBD2. Germline V gene data show CDR1 as SGDLS and CDR2 as YYNGEE. The length of the CDR3 is 13 residues. Trimming cost V 5 bases and J 3 bases; bases outside gene matches: 5. The CDR3 DNA follows: TGTGCCAGCAGAGCGGGGCGGCACTACGAGCAGTACTTC. It translates to CASRAGRHYEQYF.

This clone was detected once. V usage is TRBV2 and J usage is TRBJ2-4; 16 bases align to TRBD2. Germline CDR1 and CDR2: SNHLY and FYNNEI. The CDR3 length is 16 residues. After removal of 8 bases from V and 1 base from J, the junction contained 2 bases not matched to a gene. The CDR3, as DNA: TGTGCCAGCGGGACTAGCGGGAGGGCGGCCAAAAACATTCAGTACTTC. Residues: CASGTSGRAAKNIQYF. Supplemented by reference TRBV2 and TRBJ2-4, the full variable domain reads EPEVTQTPSHQVTQMGQEVILRCVPISNHLYFYWYRQILGQKVEFLVSFYNNEISEKSEIFDDQFSVERPDGSNFTLKIRSTKLEDSAMYFCASGTSGRAAKNIQYFGAGTRLSVL.

The chain recombines TRBV2 with TRBJ1-6, with TRBD1 matching over 9 bases. The CDR3 length is 14 residues. Trimming removed 7 bases from V and 9 bases from J; junction bases left unmatched: 7. The germline gives CDR1 SNHLY, CDR2 FYNNEI. CDR3 loop: CASNMGQGGSPLHF. The CDR3, as DNA: TGTGCCAGCAACATGGGACAGGGAGGTTCACCCCTCCACTTT.

This clone is a singleton in its sample. CDR3 DNA: TGTGCCAGTAGCGCCGGGACTAGCGTCGGCGAGCAGTACTTC. It codes for CASSAGTSVGEQYF. The chain joins TRBV19 to TRBJ2-7; 10 bases agree with TRBD2. The CDR3 loop spans 14 amino acids. J was trimmed by 6 bases and V by 6 bases; bases with no gene match: 8. In germline, CDR1 is LNHDA, CDR2 SQIVND (reference sequence).

This chain uses TRBV15 with TRBJ1-5; D may be TRBD1 (6 bases). The CDR3 is made up of 14 amino acids. In germline, CDR1 is LNHNV, CDR2 YYDKDF (reference sequence). V gave up 3 bases and J gave up 0 bases, with 6 bases separating them. The CDR3 loop is CATSRDSSNQPQHF. The CDR3 nucleotides are TGTGCCACCAGCAGGGACAGTAGCAATCAGCCCCAGCATTTT.

This chain links TRBV14 with TRBJ2-1, with 12 bases fitting TRBD2. V was clipped by 4 bases and J by 0 bases; unmatched bases: 13. This CDR3 is 20 amino acids long. Germline lookup yields CDR1 SGHDN and CDR2 FVKESK. CDR3 loop: CASSPTSGRTFYNSYNEQFF. In nucleotides, the CDR3 is TGTGCCAGCAGCCCTACTAGCGGGAGGACCTTTTATAACTCCTACAATGAGCAGTTCTTC.